The 32 T cell receptor beta chains given below trace back to one sample, sequenced in a study of regulatory T cells in long-lasting Graves disease (dated by TCRdb to the early 2020s). The time point label corresponds to: newly diagnosed GD, antithyroid drugs for less than 3 months. RNA was extracted from PBMCs in TRIzol for both TCR sequencing and RNA sequencing. Library preparation used multiplex PCR. The instrument was an Illumina HiSeq 4000. To build TCR beta libraries, CDR3 regions were amplified by Arm-PCR using iRepertoire HTBI primers. Through fastp at Q25 and MiXCR, TCRdb rebuilt clones from the public reads, retaining in-frame beta chains. Entries are consolidated by CDR3 protein sequence, retaining the most common genes and DNA. The sample table contains about 620,000 distinct CDR3 sequences; only one count was recorded for roughly 15% of them. Roughly 18% of the sample goes to the ten largest clones.

These data were also reused for a study on T cells in Graves' hyperthyroidism and ophthalmopathy.

The sequenced sample was peripheral blood mononuclear cells (PBMCs), obtained at new diagnosis, from a patient treated with antithyroid drugs. The receptor source for this set is a woman aged 25 to 39 with Graves disease. Donor details come from another sample of the same person, matched by shared clones.

This chain connects TRBV29-1 to TRBJ2-5; unclear D gene. Germline V CDR1 and CDR2: SQVTM, ANQGSEA. V was shortened by 5 bases and J by 0 bases, with 7 bases between the two germline ends. The CDR3 runs to 12 residues. The DNA of the CDR3 is TGCAGCGTTAGTGCCAACCAAGAGACCCAGTACTTC. It specifies CSVSANQETQYF.

As for this clonotype: Germline and junction disagree at one end, which may indicate a read error. This chain joins TRBV5-1 and TRBJ1-4; D is perhaps TRBD1 (5 bases). Germline loops: CDR1 SGHRS, CDR2 YFSETQ. This CDR3 is built from 15 residues. CDR3 in DNA: TGTGCCAGCAGCGACTCAGGGTCAACTAATGAAAAACTGTTTTTT. Its translation is CASSDSGSTNEKLFF.

This chain links TRBV19 with TRBJ2-4, with TRBD2 as a possible D gene (6 bases). Germline assignment: CDR1 LNHDA and CDR2 SQIVND (reference sequence). Trimming took off 1 base at V and 3 bases at J, with 10 bases between the two ends. The CDR3 consists of 15 residues. Written as DNA, the CDR3 is TGTGCCAGTAGTATAGGCGGGAACTACAAAAACATTCAGTACTTC. It specifies CASSIGGNYKNIQYF. Filled out from reference TRBV19 and TRBJ2-4, the complete variable domain reads DGGITQSPKYLFRKEGQNVTLSCEQNLNHDAMYWYRQDPGQGLRLIYYSQIVNDFQKGDIAEGYSVSREKKESFPLTVTSAQKNPTAFYLCASSIGGNYKNIQYFGAGTRLSVL.

This clonotype occurred many times. The rearrangement joins TRBV2 to TRBJ1-4, with D possibly matching TRBD1 (5 bases). The V end was cut by 10 bases, the J end by 0 bases, with 12 bases between. From germline, CDR1 is SNHLY and CDR2 FYNNEI. CDR3 length: 14 residues. Here the CDR3 reads CATTWGSTNEKLFF. The CDR3 nucleotides are TGTGCCACCACGTGGGGCTCAACTAATGAAAAACTGTTTTTT.

This clonotype came up many times. The V call is TRBV27, the J call TRBJ1-2; 9 bases map to TRBD1. This CDR3 contains 15 residues. Per germline, CDR1 MNHEY and CDR2 SMNVEV (reference sequence). V shed 3 bases and J 2 bases; nucleotides not matched to a gene: 4. The CDR3 here is CASSFLTGGNYGYTF. The CDR3 DNA reads as TGTGCCAGCAGTTTTCTCACAGGGGGCAACTATGGCTACACCTTC.

Many counts were recorded for this clonotype. The chain's CDR3 is CASSVSNYGYTF. For the CDR3, the DNA is TGTGCCAGCAGTGTGTCCAACTATGGCTACACCTTC. The chain joins TRBV2 to TRBJ1-2; the D is unclear. Germline V gene sequence: CDR1 SNHLY, CDR2 FYNNEI. V gave up 4 bases and J gave up 2 bases, with 5 bases separating them. The CDR3 runs to 12 residues.

This clonotype was recorded a few times. The V gene is TRBV20-1, the J gene TRBJ1-5, with 10 bases fitting TRBD1. Germline V CDR1 and CDR2: DFQATT, SNEGSKA (reference sequence). The CDR3 extends over 14 amino acids. The ends lost 6 bases at V and 9 bases at J; junction bases unmatched: 11. CDR3 sequence reads: CSAPSGQGGSPQHF. CDR3 coding DNA: TGCAGTGCCCCCAGCGGACAGGGGGGATCGCCCCAGCATTTT.

This clonotype was picked up one time. This chain connects TRBV5-1 to TRBJ2-7; no clear D. Germline V gene data show CDR1 as SGHRS and CDR2 as YFSETQ. Trimming removed 2 bases from V and 4 bases from J, with 10 bases in between. The CDR3 extends over 13 amino acids. CDR3 sequence reads: CASSFGQMYEQYF. CDR3 DNA sequence: TGCGCCAGCAGCTTCGGTCAGATGTACGAGCAGTACTTC.

V gene TRBV6-1 combines with J gene TRBJ1-6; tentative D call: TRBD1 (6 bases). V gave up 5 bases and J gave up 5 bases, with 10 bases separating them. The CDR3 contains 14 residues. The germline V gene encodes CDR1 MNHNS and CDR2 SASEGT. The CDR3 DNA follows: TGTGCCAGCAGTACACAGGGACATAATTCACCCCTCCACTTT. Protein sequence: CASSTQGHNSPLHF.

With respect to this clonotype: One end of the junction does not line up with germline, which may come from a read error. The chain combines TRBV5-1 with TRBJ2-7; 7 bases fit TRBD2. CDR1 is SGHRS and CDR2 is YFSETQ in the germline V gene. The CDR3 contains 15 residues. CDR3 in amino acids: CASSLESGMAYKQYF. For the CDR3, the DNA is TGCGCCAGCAGCTTGGAGAGCGGGATGGCCTACAAGCAGTACTTC.

The chain joins TRBV5-8 to TRBJ2-5; unclear D gene. CDR3 length: 15 amino acids. V was pared by 3 bases and J by 4 bases, with 16 bases between. Germline V gene sequence: CDR1 SGHTS, CDR2 YDEGEE. The CDR3 sequence is CASSSRGSSGETQYF. DNA of the CDR3: TGTGCCAGCAGCTCGCGTGGGTCATCGGGAGAGACCCAGTACTTC. The variable domain in full, with the rest retrieved from reference TRBV5-8 and TRBJ2-5, is EAGVTQSPTHLIKTRGQQATLRCSPISGHTSVYWYQQALGLGLQFLLWYDEGEERNRGNFPPRFSGRQFPNYSSELNVNALELEDSALYLCASSSRGSSGETQYFGPGTRLLVL.

The chain recombines TRBV3-1 with TRBJ1-4, with 10 bases matching TRBD1. V gave up 5 bases and J gave up 0 bases; unmatched junction bases: 3. Germline loops: CDR1 LGHDT, CDR2 YNNKEL (reference sequence). The CDR3 is 16 residues long. In nucleotides, the CDR3 is TGTGCCAGCAGCACCGGGACAGGGGCAACTAATGAAAAACTGTTTTTT. It specifies CASSTGTGATNEKLFF.

This clonotype was observed many times. The chain combines TRBV20-1 with TRBJ1-2; TRBD1 matches at 7 bases. V shed 1 base, J shed 1 base, and the junction held 3 bases outside the gene matches. CDR3 length equals 14 residues. Germline V gene lookup returns CDR1 DFQATT and CDR2 SNEGSKA (reference sequence). CDR3: CSARGRDSNYGYTF. CDR3 DNA sequence: TGCAGTGCTAGAGGCCGGGACAGTAACTATGGCTACACCTTC.

The chain uses TRBV18 and TRBJ1-6; 7 positions match TRBD1. The CDR3 sequence is 14 residues long. V lost 5 bases to trimming and J lost 9 bases; unmatched junction nucleotides: 7. From germline, CDR1 is KGHSH and CDR2 LQKENI. The CDR3 DNA reads as TGTGCCAGCTCAGCCGGGACAGATATTTCACCCCTCCACTTT. Translating gives CASSAGTDISPLHF.

This clonotype came up a few times. J is TRBJ2-3 and V is TRBV7-2, with D possibly TRBD1 on 5 matching bases. Trimming took 6 bases from V and 0 from J, leaving 16 bases between them. The V gene's germline CDR1 is SGHTA and CDR2 FQGNSA. The CDR3 covers 16 residues. CDR3 DNA sequence: TGTGCCAGCAGGCAATCCAACAGGTTTAGCACAGATACGCAGTATTTT. Its protein is CASRQSNRFSTDTQYF. Full variable domain (remainder filled in from reference TRBV7-2 and TRBJ2-3): GAGVSQSPSNKVTEKGKDVELRCDPISGHTALYWYRQSLGQGLEFLIYFQGNSAPDKSGLPSDRFSAERTGGSVSTLTIQRTQQEDSAVYLCASRQSNRFSTDTQYFGPGTRLTVL.

This clonotype was seen at least ten times. The CDR3 region is CASSARDRGYSYEQYF. The DNA for the CDR3 is TGTGCCAGCAGCGCCCGGGACAGGGGGTACTCCTACGAGCAGTACTTC. J is TRBJ2-7 and V is TRBV5-6; 11 positions match TRBD1. J gave up 0 bases and V 4 bases, and 6 bases lay outside the gene matches. Germline V gene sequence: CDR1 SGHDT, CDR2 YYEEEE. The CDR3 loop spans 16 amino acids.

V is TRBV5-6 and J is TRBJ2-5; 9 bases are shared with TRBD2. This CDR3 has 15 amino acids. Germline V gene sequence: CDR1 SGHDT, CDR2 YYEEEE. V shed 1 base and J 4 bases; nucleotides not matched to a gene: 5. As DNA, the CDR3 is TGTGCCAGCAGCTTGTTAGCGGGAGTGGTAGAGACCCAGTACTTC. Protein: CASSLLAGVVETQYF. Combining the CDR3 with reference TRBV5-6 and TRBJ2-5 gives the whole variable domain DAGVTQSPTHLIKTRGQQVTLRCSPKSGHDTVSWYQQALGQGPQFIFQYYEEEERQRGNFPDRFSGHQFPNYSSELNVNALLLGDSALYLCASSLLAGVVETQYFGPGTRLLVL.

At least ten counts were recorded for this clonotype. The rearrangement joins TRBV6-2 or TRBV6-3 to TRBJ1-2, with 10 bases lining up with TRBD1. This CDR3 comprises 17 residues. Trimming took 4 bases from V and 4 from J; bases not matched to a gene: 12. Germline CDR1 MNHEY, CDR2 SVGEGT. Here the CDR3 reads CASSSAGTGDRVYGYTF. The CDR3 DNA sequence: TGTGCCAGCAGTTCCGCCGGGACAGGGGATCGGGTCTATGGCTACACCTTC.

This clonotype was recorded at least ten times. The chain is built from TRBV9 and TRBJ2-1; 15 bases are shared with TRBD2. Germline CDR1 SGDLS, CDR2 YYNGEE. CDR3 size: 16 residues. The ends lost 4 bases at V and 7 bases at J; junction bases unmatched: 6. The CDR3 here is CASSSPGLAGGNEQFF. The CDR3 nucleotides read TGTGCCAGCAGCTCACCGGGACTAGCGGGAGGAAATGAGCAGTTCTTC. Supplemented by reference TRBV9 and TRBJ2-1, the full variable domain reads DSGVTQTPKHLITATGQRVTLRCSPRSGDLSVYWYQQSLDQGLQFLIQYYNGEERAKGNILERFSAQQFPDLHSELNLSSLELGDSALYFCASSSPGLAGGNEQFFGPGTRLTVL.

In this sample, this clonotype turned up many times. The chain carries TRBV12-5 and TRBJ1-2, with a weak D call TRBD1 (6 bases). The ends were cut back, 3 bases at V and 7 bases at J, with 15 bases in the middle. This CDR3 has 14 amino acids. Germline CDR1 and CDR2: LGHNT and FRNRAP. The CDR3: CASGLEQGKSGYTF. The CDR3 coding sequence is TGTGCTAGTGGTTTAGAACAGGGTAAGAGTGGCTACACCTTC. Full variable domain (rest looked up from reference TRBV12-5 and TRBJ1-2): DARVTQTPRHKVTEMGQEVTMRCQPILGHNTVFWYRQTMMQGLELLAYFRNRAPLDDSGMPKDRFSAEMPDATLATLKIQPSEPRDSAVYFCASGLEQGKSGYTFGSGTRLTVV.

This chain uses TRBV6-5 with TRBJ1-1, with unresolved D. The CDR3 sequence is 12 residues long. V lost 3 bases and J 4 bases, leaving 6 bases between the germline ends. Germline CDR1 is MNHEY and CDR2 is SVGAGI. Here the CDR3 reads CASSYRPTEAFF. The CDR3 region has the DNA TGTGCCAGCAGTTATAGACCCACTGAAGCTTTCTTT.

This chain connects TRBV6-2 or TRBV6-3 to TRBJ2-7; D might be TRBD2 (6 bases). Trimming cost V 5 bases and J 4 bases, with 18 bases left between them. The CDR3 has 15 amino acids. The germline V gene has CDR1 MNHEY and CDR2 SVGEGT. CDR3 DNA: TGTGCCAGCAGTGAAGGAGGGAACATCAGGTACGAGCAGTACTTC. Translation gives CASSEGGNIRYEQYF.

Ten or more counts support this clonotype. The gene calls are TRBV7-9 and TRBJ2-2; D is tentatively TRBD1 or TRBD2 (5 bases each). This CDR3 has 16 residues. The germline V gene encodes CDR1 SEHNR and CDR2 FQNEAQ (reference sequence). V shed 10 bases and J shed 8 bases, with 26 bases lying between them. The CDR3 bases are TGTGCCACCCCGGGGCAACACCACTCACCTGGGGGGGAGCTGTTTTTT. Protein: CATPGQHHSPGGELFF. The full variable domain, in which reference TRBV7-9 and TRBJ2-2 provide the parts outside the CDR3, is DTGVSQNPRHKITKRGQNVTFRCDPISEHNRLYWYRQTLGQGPEFLTYFQNEAQLEKSRLLSDRFSAERPKGSFSTLEIQRTEQGDSAMYLCATPGQHHSPGGELFFGEGSRLTVL.

This clonotype has a count of ten or more. The J gene is TRBJ2-2, the V gene TRBV7-2; D is unresolved. This CDR3 has 14 amino acids. The V gene's germline CDR1 is SGHTA and CDR2 FQGNSA. The V gene lost 3 bases and the J gene lost 4 bases, with 9 bases spanning the gap. The CDR3 loop is CASSFEAFTGELFF. The CDR3 DNA reads as TGTGCCAGCAGCTTTGAGGCATTCACCGGGGAGCTGTTTTTT. The entire variable domain, with the rest obtained from reference TRBV7-2 and TRBJ2-2, is as follows: GAGVSQSPSNKVTEKGKDVELRCDPISGHTALYWYRQSLGQGLEFLIYFQGNSAPDKSGLPSDRFSAERTGGSVSTLTIQRTQQEDSAVYLCASSFEAFTGELFFGEGSRLTVL.

This clonotype was seen ten or more times. The V gene is TRBV10-3, the J gene TRBJ1-2; 9 positions match TRBD1. The V segment lost 5 bases and the J segment 4 bases; nucleotides outside the gene matches: 8. CDR1 and CDR2 from the germline V gene are ENHRY and SYGVKD. The CDR3 totals 15 residues. The CDR3 loop reads CAISPGQGRLYGYTF. In nucleotides, the CDR3 is TGTGCCATCAGTCCGGGACAGGGACGTCTCTATGGCTACACCTTC.

Comments on this clonotype: A much more abundant neighbour one base away suggests this may be a read error. V and J are TRBV6-9 and TRBJ1-1; maybe TRBD1 (5 bases). Trimming left V 3 bases short and J 2 bases short, with 13 bases between. Germline values: CDR1 MNHGY, CDR2 SVAAGI. This CDR3 has 15 amino acids. The CDR3 sequence: CASSYSNRGNTEAFF. The CDR3 DNA sequence: TGTGCCAGCAGTTACTCGAATAGGGGCAACACTGAAGCTTTCTTT.

This clonotype was observed at least ten times. The chain employs TRBV11-2 and TRBJ2-1; 12 bases align to TRBD2. The CDR3 is 18 amino acids. The germline V gene has CDR1 SGHAT and CDR2 FQNNGV. The V segment lost 5 bases and the J segment 0 bases; nucleotides outside the gene matches: 8. The CDR3 nucleotides read TGTGCCAGCAGCATCGGGACTAGCGGGCCCAGCTCCTACAATGAGCAGTTCTTC. Protein sequence: CASSIGTSGPSSYNEQFF.

This clonotype was seen many times. The chain has TRBV28 and TRBJ2-1, with D possibly TRBD2 on 7 matching bases. Between the trimmed V and J ends, which lost 5 bases and 5 bases, there was a span of 16 bases. The CDR3 sequence is 15 residues long. From germline, CDR1 is MDHEN and CDR2 SYDVKM. CDR3 DNA: TGTGCCAGCAGTCGAAGGGGGGGGTGGGACAATGAGCAGTTCTTC. It is translated as CASSRRGGWDNEQFF.

This clonotype was detected many times. The genes are TRBV30 and TRBJ2-2; D unclear. V was clipped by 3 bases and J by 4 bases, with 9 bases between them. Germline CDR1 is GTSNPN and CDR2 is SVGIG (reference sequence). The CDR3 totals 13 residues. The CDR3 protein is CAWSQFRTGELFF. The CDR3 coding sequence is TGTGCCTGGAGCCAATTCCGCACCGGGGAGCTGTTTTTT.

This clonotype was found many times. V is TRBV28 and J is TRBJ1-4, with 9 bases aligning to TRBD1. The CDR3 runs 14 residues. V shed 6 bases and J 7 bases; nucleotides not matched to a gene: 6. The germline gives CDR1 MDHEN, CDR2 SYDVKM. The CDR3 region has the DNA TGTGCCAGCAGCTTACAGGGGGCGACTGAAAAACTGTTTTTT. It specifies CASSLQGATEKLFF. Combining the CDR3 with reference TRBV28 and TRBJ1-4 gives the whole variable domain DVKVTQSSRYLVKRTGEKVFLECVQDMDHENMFWYRQDPGLGLRLIYFSYDVKMKEKGDIPEGYSVSREKKERFSLILESASTNQTSMYLCASSLQGATEKLFFGSGTQLSVL.

At least ten counts were recorded for this clonotype. The chain uses TRBV27 and TRBJ2-1; D not resolved. The V end lost 6 bases, the J end lost 2 bases, and 11 bases lay between the germline ends. This CDR3 spans 14 amino acids. Per germline, CDR1 MNHEY and CDR2 SMNVEV (reference sequence). DNA of the CDR3: TGTGCCAGCAGCTTCACCTCCGCCTACAATGAGCAGTTCTTC. This gives the protein CASSFTSAYNEQFF.

Ten or more counts support this clonotype. The rearrangement links TRBV28 to TRBJ1-5; D possibly corresponds to TRBD1 (5 bases). V was cut by 8 bases and J by 1 base, with 18 bases left in between. The CDR3 covers 16 residues. CDR1 and CDR2 from the germline V gene are MDHEN and SYDVKM. CDR3 sequence reads: CASQLDRGASNQPQHF. Here the CDR3 DNA reads TGTGCCAGCCAACTTGATCGCGGGGCAAGCAATCAGCCCCAGCATTTT.